The 7 T cell receptor beta chains below were found in one sample sequenced in a study of blood T cell repertoires in COVID-19. Profiling relied on immunoSEQ multiplex PCR, and the TCRdb table lists in-frame clones only, not all of them. This table has about 320,000 clones, around 90% appearing once. Sequenced sample: PBMCs or T cells enriched from blood (not recorded which). The receptors come from a man between 60 and 75 years old who had recovered from COVID-19.

The CDR3 loop reads CASSVTESNQPQHF. CDR3 nucleotides: TGTGCCAGCAGTGTGACAGAGAGCAATCAGCCCCAGCATTTT. The chain recombines TRBV2 with TRBJ1-5; D may be TRBD1 (5 bases). The CDR3 sequence is 14 residues long. CDR1 and CDR2 (germline): SNHLY, FYNNEI. Trimming cost V 4 bases and J 1 base, with 8 bases left between them.

This chain joins TRBV10-3 and TRBJ2-7, with 7 bases matching TRBD2. Germline assignment: CDR1 ENHRY and CDR2 SYGVKD. This CDR3 contains 13 residues. The ends lost 9 bases at V and 5 bases at J; junction bases unmatched: 10. In DNA form, the CDR3 reads TGTGCCATAAGCGGGATCCCCCGGGACGAGCAGTACTTC. It translates to CAISGIPRDEQYF.

In the case of this clone: Germline and junction disagree at one end, which may indicate a read error. The genes are TRBV18 and TRBJ2-6; TRBD2 aligns across 11 bases. The germline gives CDR1 KGHSH, CDR2 LQKENI. The CDR3 spans 20 residues. The CDR3 DNA reads as TGTGCCAGCTCACCTCTATCAGGGACTAGCGGAACCTCTGGGGCCAACGTCCTGATTTTC. Protein sequence: CASSPLSGTSGTSGANVLIF.

DNA of the CDR3: TGTGCCAGCAGCCCCCGGGGAGACCACACTGAAGCTTTCTTT. Encoded protein: CASSPRGDHTEAFF. The chain has TRBV7-3 and TRBJ1-1; no clear D gene. V was trimmed by 5 bases and J by 3 bases, leaving 13 bases between them. The CDR3 spans 14 residues. Germline CDR1 and CDR2: SGHTA and FQGTGA.

A word on this clone: This specimen includes other DNA sequences encoding the same CDR3. The chain employs TRBV6-5 and TRBJ2-7, with D perhaps TRBD1 (6 bases). From germline, CDR1 is MNHEY and CDR2 SVGAGI. V was clipped by 0 bases and J by 3 bases, with 12 bases between them. There are 15 residues in the CDR3. In nucleotides, the CDR3 is TGTGCCAGCAGTTACTCGGGCAGGGGAAGCTACGAGCAGTACTTC. As protein: CASSYSGRGSYEQYF.

This rearrangement joins TRBV11-2 to TRBJ2-1, with 8 bases that match TRBD2. V shed 5 bases and J 7 bases; nucleotides not matched to a gene: 13. The CDR3 extends over 16 amino acids. CDR1 is SGHAT, CDR2 FQNNGV, per germline. CDR3 bases: TGTGCCAGCAGCCCATTAGCGGGAACCACATCAAATGAGCAGTTCTTC. Amino acids: CASSPLAGTTSNEQFF.

This chain connects TRBV7-8 to TRBJ1-5, with D perhaps TRBD1 (5 bases). CDR3 length: 13 amino acids. Germline V gene data show CDR1 as SGHVS and CDR2 as FQNEAQ. V lost 5 bases, J lost 7 bases, and 12 bases lay in between. The CDR3 loop is CASSPGWKQPQHF. Here the CDR3 DNA reads TGTGCCAGCAGCCCAGGGTGGAAACAGCCCCAGCATTTT. The whole variable domain, filled in from reference TRBV7-8 and TRBJ1-5, reads GAGVSQSPRYKVAKRGQDVALRCDPISGHVSLFWYQQALGQGPEFLTYFQNEAQLDKSGLPSDRFFAERPEGSVSTLKIQRTQQEDSAVYLCASSPGWKQPQHFGDGTRLSIL.